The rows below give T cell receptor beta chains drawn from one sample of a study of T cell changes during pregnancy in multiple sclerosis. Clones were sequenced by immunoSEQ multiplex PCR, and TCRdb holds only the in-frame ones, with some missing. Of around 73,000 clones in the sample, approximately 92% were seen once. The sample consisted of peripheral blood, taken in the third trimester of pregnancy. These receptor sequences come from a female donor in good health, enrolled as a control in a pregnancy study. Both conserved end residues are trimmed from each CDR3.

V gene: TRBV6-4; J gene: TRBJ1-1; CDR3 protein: ASAPEGGVNTEAF
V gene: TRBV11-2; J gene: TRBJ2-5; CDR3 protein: ASSLTWAYKTQY
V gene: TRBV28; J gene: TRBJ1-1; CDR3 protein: ASSPDSNTEAF
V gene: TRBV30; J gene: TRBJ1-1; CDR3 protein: AWSAGLGTEAF
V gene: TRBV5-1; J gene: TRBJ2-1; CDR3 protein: ASSLGPFSYNEQF
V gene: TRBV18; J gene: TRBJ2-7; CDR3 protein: ASSPAGSYEQY
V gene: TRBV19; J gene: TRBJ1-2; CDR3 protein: ASSRQGAGGYT
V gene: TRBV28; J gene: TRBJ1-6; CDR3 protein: ASSSKTGLSPLH
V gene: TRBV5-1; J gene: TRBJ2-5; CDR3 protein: ASSGMTRQGGWKETQY
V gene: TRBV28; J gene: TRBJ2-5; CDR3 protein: ASSRPTGTYQETQY
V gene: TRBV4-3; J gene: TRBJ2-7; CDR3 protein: ASSQVISDRTYEQY
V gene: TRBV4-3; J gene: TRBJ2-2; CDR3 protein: ASSQEFGTGHGELF
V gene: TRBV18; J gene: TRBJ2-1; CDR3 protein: ASSPFTGTSGGASINEQF
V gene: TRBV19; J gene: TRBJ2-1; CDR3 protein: ATGAGVAYNEQF
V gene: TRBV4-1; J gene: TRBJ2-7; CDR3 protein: ASSPPDRDYEQY
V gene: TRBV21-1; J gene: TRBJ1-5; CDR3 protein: ASRWSQPQH
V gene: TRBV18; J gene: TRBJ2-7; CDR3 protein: ASSPTRGSHEQY
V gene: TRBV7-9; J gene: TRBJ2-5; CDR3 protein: ASSIGQGRQETQY
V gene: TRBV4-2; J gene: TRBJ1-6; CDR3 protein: ASSQEVLRGTYNSPLH
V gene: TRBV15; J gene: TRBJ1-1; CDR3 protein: ATSSRDRGFVGAF
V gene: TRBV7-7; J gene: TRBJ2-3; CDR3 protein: ASSLGTSYSTDTQY
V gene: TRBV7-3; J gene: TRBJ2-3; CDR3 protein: ASSSSGYKGDTQY
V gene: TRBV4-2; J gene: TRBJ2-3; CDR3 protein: ASSPLAGGARASMGGTDTQY
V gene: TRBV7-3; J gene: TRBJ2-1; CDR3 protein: ASSSTGTSGRVDEQF
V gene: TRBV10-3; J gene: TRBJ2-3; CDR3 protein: AISERSGRDTQY
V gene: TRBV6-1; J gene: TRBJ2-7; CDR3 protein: ASSEAHRGPTYEQY
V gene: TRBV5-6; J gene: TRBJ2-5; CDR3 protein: ASSPDRGGGTQY
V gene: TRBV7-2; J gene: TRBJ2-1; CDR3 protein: ASSSQDRGGSQF
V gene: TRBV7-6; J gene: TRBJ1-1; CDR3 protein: ASSLWDRDMAEAF
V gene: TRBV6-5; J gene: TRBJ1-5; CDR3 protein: ASRSGDQPQH